The entry below gives a single T cell receptor beta chain sequence along with its context. TCRdb re-called the RT-PCR reads with MiXCR, one entry per CDR3 protein. The sample lists roughly 150,000 distinct CDR3 sequences; approximately 22% were seen once. Deletions cut 6 bases from V and 3 bases from J, with 14 bases between. This CDR3 contains 14 residues. Germline assignment: CDR1 SEHNR and CDR2 FQNEAQ (reference sequence). The sample is drawn from a study of patients and donors after allogeneic stem cell transplantation. This chain uses TRBV7-9 with TRBJ1-1; D may be TRBD1 (6 bases). Sequenced sample: blood, either unsorted or a sorted T cell fraction (not recorded which). The TCR was taken from a human donor who was either an allogeneic HSCT recipient or a stem cell or donor lymphocyte infusion donor (not recorded which). It is not recorded whose cells these are; they may come from a transplant donor. The CDR3 coding sequence is TGTGCCAGCAGGACAGGCTGGGTAGACACTGAAGCTTTCTTT. Translating gives CASRTGWVDTEAFF.